Each of the 21 T cell receptor beta chains below was sequenced from the same sample in a study of cytomegalovirus exposure and HLA in healthy donors. Use of 60 Vbeta and 13 Jbeta primers characterized the PCR. Produced via immunoSEQ multiplex PCR; TCRdb's table is partial and in-frame only. The sample includes approximately 52,000 clones. Sequencing was done on a sample of PBMCs. The receptors shown here come from a woman aged 55-75 years in good health and CMV-seropositive.

This rearrangement joins TRBV19 to TRBJ1-4; TRBD1 matches at 10 bases. CDR1 is LNHDA and CDR2 is SQIVND in the germline V gene (reference sequence). V dropped 6 bases and J dropped 14; count of bases not matched to a gene: 15. CDR3 size: 15 residues. The DNA of the CDR3 is TGTGCCAGTAGGGCCCGACAGGGGGCGAGGTTATTGCTGTTTTTT. Protein product: CASRARQGARLLLFF.

The J gene is TRBJ2-2, the V gene TRBV5-1; D not resolved. Germline V CDR1 and CDR2: SGHRS, YFSETQ. V shed 0 bases and J shed 1 base, with 7 bases lying between them. The CDR3 covers 15 residues. CDR3 residues: CASSLANKNTGELFF. CDR3 bases: TGCGCCAGCAGCTTGGCTAATAAGAACACCGGGGAGCTGTTTTTT.

The chain employs TRBV9 and TRBJ1-2, with 8 bases aligning to TRBD1. Per the germline V gene, CDR1 is SGDLS and CDR2 is YYNGEE. CDR3 length: 17 amino acids. The V gene end was trimmed by 0 bases and the J gene end by 4 bases; junction bases not matched to a gene: 11. CDR3 in amino acids: CASSVAPTGGDIYGYTF. CDR3 coding DNA: TGTGCCAGCAGCGTAGCACCTACAGGGGGAGATATCTATGGCTACACCTTC.

This chain connects TRBV6-1 to TRBJ1-5; no definite D call. The CDR3 length is 13 residues. CDR1 is MNHNS and CDR2 is SASEGT in the germline V gene. Trimming cost V 7 bases and J 6 bases, with 13 bases left between them. For the CDR3, the DNA is TGTGCCAGCACCCCCCGAGGCGGTCAGCCCCAGCATTTT. Protein product: CASTPRGGQPQHF.

J is TRBJ2-7 and V is TRBV28, with D perhaps matching TRBD1 (6 bases). The ends were cut back, 6 bases at V and 5 bases at J, with 20 bases in the middle. The CDR3 spans 15 residues. Germline assignment: CDR1 MDHEN and CDR2 SYDVKM. DNA of the CDR3: TGTGCCAGCAGCACTGGACAGCAGGTCCCCCACGAGCAGTACTTC. This translates into CASSTGQQVPHEQYF.

The genes are TRBV5-1 and TRBJ2-2; 10 positions agree with TRBD1. Germline assignment: CDR1 SGHRS and CDR2 YFSETQ. CDR3 length equals 16 residues. V lost 4 bases, J lost 5 bases, and 8 bases stayed unmatched. CDR3 sequence reads: CASSPMTGGGTGELFF. The CDR3, as DNA: TGCGCCAGCAGCCCGATGACAGGGGGCGGAACCGGGGAGCTGTTTTTT.

The chain recombines TRBV18 with TRBJ1-6; 12 bases are shared with TRBD1. The V gene end was trimmed by 6 bases and the J gene end by 7 bases; junction bases not matched to a gene: 7. Germline V gives CDR1 KGHSH, CDR2 LQKENI. CDR3 size: 16 residues. The CDR3 DNA follows: TGTGCCAGCTCGCCGGGACAGGGGGCCCCAAATTCACCCCTCCACTTT. Translating gives CASSPGQGAPNSPLHF.

The chain links TRBV6-5 to TRBJ2-1; the match to TRBD2 covers 9 bases. J was trimmed by 4 bases and V by 5 bases; bases with no gene match: 6. CDR1 and CDR2 from the germline V gene are MNHEY and SVGAGI. The CDR3 consists of 15 residues. The CDR3 nucleotides are TGTGCCAGCAGTCGCGCTAGCGGGGCATACAATGAGCAGTTCTTC. This translates into CASSRASGAYNEQFF.

The chain joins TRBV9 to TRBJ1-5; no firm D call. V lost 0 bases and J lost 4, with 5 bases in between. The CDR3 runs to 13 residues. The germline V gene encodes CDR1 SGDLS and CDR2 YYNGEE. The CDR3: CASSVGQNQPQHF. In DNA form, the CDR3 reads TGTGCCAGCAGCGTAGGGCAAAATCAGCCCCAGCATTTT.

The V gene is TRBV12-1, the J gene TRBJ1-2; the listed D gene, TRBD1, was not tested against the DNA. TRBV12-1 has pseudogene status. This CDR3 comprises 15 residues. The CDR3 nucleotides read TGTGCCAGCAGCTTTTCCAGGGGGCGCCCCTATGGCTACACCTTC. This translates into CASSFSRGRPYGYTF.

This chain connects TRBV7-2 to TRBJ2-5, with TRBD2 identical over 12 bases. With 1 base clipped from V and 5 bases from J, the junction kept 14 bases outside the gene matches. CDR1 and CDR2 (germline): SGHTA, FQGNSA. The length of the CDR3 is 19 residues. In nucleotides, the CDR3 is TGTGCCAGCAGCTTAGTCCCCTCTAGCGGGGGGGCCTATTGGGAGACCCAGTACTTC. Residues: CASSLVPSSGGAYWETQYF.

CDR3 DNA: TGTGCCAGCAGTTCCTCCCCCCACACCCCCCAGTCCTACGAGCAGTACTTC. Protein: CASSSSPHTPQSYEQYF. The chain combines TRBV6-9 with TRBJ2-7; no firm D call. The V gene's germline CDR1 is MNHGY and CDR2 SVAAGI. There are 17 residues in the CDR3. V shed 4 bases and J shed 1 base, with 20 bases lying between them.

J is TRBJ1-4 and V is TRBV6-5; D is undetermined. Germline loops: CDR1 MNHEY, CDR2 SVGAGI. V was clipped by 8 bases and J by 8 bases, with 12 bases between them. The CDR3 extends over 12 amino acids. CDR3 sequence (DNA): TGTGCCAGCGGCACCCGCGGCGAAAAACTGTTTTTT. This encodes CASGTRGEKLFF.

With respect to this clone: Other nucleotide sequences in the sample specify the same CDR3. The gene calls are TRBV5-1 and TRBJ2-7, with D possibly TRBD1 on 5 matching bases. Germline V gives CDR1 SGHRS, CDR2 YFSETQ. This CDR3 comprises 15 residues. V lost 0 bases and J lost 0, with 10 bases in between. For the CDR3, the DNA is TGCGCCAGCAGCTTGGGGCAGGGATTCTCCTACGAGCAGTACTTC. Protein: CASSLGQGFSYEQYF.

The V gene is TRBV7-9, the J gene TRBJ2-7; D is unresolved. V dropped 1 base and J dropped 3 bases, with 10 bases sitting between them. From germline, CDR1 is SEHNR and CDR2 FQNEAQ (reference sequence). The CDR3 loop spans 14 amino acids. The CDR3 here is CASSLGQVDYEQYF. Written as DNA, the CDR3 is TGTGCCAGCAGCTTAGGCCAGGTGGACTACGAGCAGTACTTC.

The V gene is TRBV7-9, the J gene TRBJ1-4, with 10 bases lining up with TRBD1. This CDR3 is 16 amino acids long. CDR1 SEHNR and CDR2 FQNEAQ come from the germline V gene (reference sequence). The J segment lost 3 bases and the V segment lost 5 bases, leaving 6 bases of the junction unmatched. The CDR3 nucleotides are TGTGCCAGCAGCCGGACAGGGGGGTCGGCTAATGAAAAACTGTTTTTT. It translates to CASSRTGGSANEKLFF.

The V and J genes are TRBV5-1 and TRBJ2-7; TRBD1 agrees at 7 bases. The CDR3 totals 14 residues. V dropped 3 bases and J dropped 0; count of bases not matched to a gene: 3. Germline-derived CDR1 and CDR2 are SGHRS and YFSETQ. The CDR3 nucleotides are TGCGCCAGCAGCTCACAGGGGACCTCCTACGAGCAGTACTTC. Translating it yields CASSSQGTSYEQYF.

This sequence joins TRBV7-9 and TRBJ2-2; no reliable D call. The V gene lost 7 bases and the J gene lost 2 bases, with 14 bases spanning the gap. CDR1 and CDR2 (germline): SEHNR, FQNEAQ (reference sequence). The CDR3 loop spans 15 amino acids. This CDR3 reads CASTFYVGNTGELFF. The CDR3 DNA reads TGTGCCAGCACCTTTTATGTGGGCAACACCGGGGAGCTGTTTTTT. Complete variable domain (other parts from reference TRBV7-9 and TRBJ2-2): DTGVSQNPRHKITKRGQNVTFRCDPISEHNRLYWYRQTLGQGPEFLTYFQNEAQLEKSRLLSDRFSAERPKGSFSTLEIQRTEQGDSAMYLCASTFYVGNTGELFFGEGSRLTVL.

The chain joins TRBV19 to TRBJ2-6; 8 bases match TRBD1. The V gene's germline CDR1 is LNHDA and CDR2 SQIVND (reference sequence). This CDR3 spans 16 amino acids. Germline trimming cut 5 bases from V and 4 bases from J; bases unmatched to any gene: 7. CDR3: CASSGQGGPGANVLTF. Written as DNA, the CDR3 is TGTGCCAGTAGTGGACAGGGAGGTCCCGGGGCCAACGTCCTGACTTTC.

J is TRBJ1-1 and V is TRBV6-5, with 9 bases aligning to TRBD1. The CDR3 extends over 16 amino acids. The germline V gene encodes CDR1 MNHEY and CDR2 SVGAGI. Trimming took 0 bases from V and 1 from J; bases not matched to a gene: 3. CDR3 bases: TGTGCCAGCAGTTACTCCCGGACAGGGGAGAACACTGAAGCTTTCTTT. Protein sequence: CASSYSRTGENTEAFF.

This chain links TRBV9 with TRBJ1-4; 9 positions match TRBD1. The CDR3 extends over 16 amino acids. Germline trimming cut 3 bases from V and 1 base from J; bases unmatched to any gene: 4. Per germline, CDR1 SGDLS and CDR2 YYNGEE. The CDR3 sequence is CASSGDRVETNEKLFF. In DNA, the CDR3 is TGTGCCAGCAGCGGGGACAGGGTGGAAACTAATGAAAAACTGTTTTTT.